The present TCR beta chain was sequenced within a study of blood T cell repertoires in COVID-19. Study background: Spain, Italy and the United States supplied samples that represented acute and convalescent COVID-19. PBMCs, B-cell-depleted T cells, or T cells were the source of the cDNA or gDNA that made up the material.

Per the original data handling: Estimates of nucleated cell counts were drawn from the amplification of reference gene primers. The assay was immunoSEQ multiplex PCR, and TCRdb's table has in-frame clones only and misses some. V, J and clone size were drawn from that table, and D and trimming were deduced from the DNA. The table records under 170,000 clones, about four fifths of them present only once. In germline, CDR1 is SGHTA, CDR2 FQGTGA. Unmatched junction bases numbered 5, after V lost 5 bases and J lost 8 bases. The CDR3 length is 12 residues. V usage is TRBV7-3 and J usage is TRBJ1-2; the match to TRBD1 covers 7 bases. Sequences were obtained from peripheral blood. The receptor was derived from a man between 65 and 85 years old with acute or convalescent COVID-19. The CDR3 loop reads CASSLPGQGYTF. The CDR3, as DNA: TGTGCCAGCAGCCTTCCGGGACAGGGCTACACCTTC.